This T cell receptor (beta chain) was captured by sequencing in a study of blood T cell repertoires in COVID-19. Study details: The samples span acute and convalescent COVID-19 from the United States, Italy and Spain. PBMCs, B-cell-depleted T cells, or T cells were the source of the cDNA or gDNA that made up the material.

Original methodology: By means of reference gene primer amplification, nucleated cell counts were estimated. Sequencing used immunoSEQ multiplex PCR; TCRdb keeps in-frame clones, though not all of them. V and J calls plus clone size are reproduced from that table; the DNA served to infer D and trimming. The table lists approximately 120,000 clones, around 85% of them singletons. The CDR3 is made up of 13 amino acids. The germline V gene has CDR1 MDHEN and CDR2 SYDVKM. Trimming removed 8 bases at V and 4 bases at J, with 15 bases between. This chain connects TRBV28 to TRBJ2-7; the D gene is possibly TRBD2 (5 bases). The material sequenced was peripheral blood. This receptor was obtained from a woman older than 75 with COVID-19, enrolled during active disease. This CDR3 reads CASSGFAGYEQYF. CDR3 nucleotide sequence: TGTGCCAGCTCCGGGTTCGCGGGTTACGAGCAGTACTTC.